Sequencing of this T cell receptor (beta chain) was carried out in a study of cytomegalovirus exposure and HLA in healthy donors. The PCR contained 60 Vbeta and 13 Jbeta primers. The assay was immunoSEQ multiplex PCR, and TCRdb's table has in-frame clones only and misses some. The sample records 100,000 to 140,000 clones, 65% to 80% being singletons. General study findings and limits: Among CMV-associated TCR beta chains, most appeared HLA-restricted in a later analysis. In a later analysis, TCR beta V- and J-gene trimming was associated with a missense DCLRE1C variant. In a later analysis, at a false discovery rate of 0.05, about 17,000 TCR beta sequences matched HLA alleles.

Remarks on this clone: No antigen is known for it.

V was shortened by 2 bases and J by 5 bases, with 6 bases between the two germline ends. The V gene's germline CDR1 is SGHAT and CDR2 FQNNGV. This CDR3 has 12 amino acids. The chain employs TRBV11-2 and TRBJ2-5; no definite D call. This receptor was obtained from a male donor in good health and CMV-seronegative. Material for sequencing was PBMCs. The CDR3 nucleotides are TGTGCCAGCAGCTTAACAAAGGAGACCCAGTACTTC. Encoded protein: CASSLTKETQYF. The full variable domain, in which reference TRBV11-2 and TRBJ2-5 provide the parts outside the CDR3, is EAGVAQSPRYKIIEKRQSVAFWCNPISGHATLYWYQQILGQGPKLLIQFQNNGVVDDSQLPKDRFSAERLKGVDSTLKIQPAKLEDSAVYLCASSLTKETQYFGPGTRLLVL.